The present T cell receptor (beta chain) was sequenced within a study of blood T cell repertoires in COVID-19. Study background: PBMCs, B-cell-depleted T cells, or T cells provided the cDNA or gDNA that made up the material.

Measured with immunoSEQ multiplex PCR; TCRdb has only the in-frame clones, and not every one. The sample contains more than 100,000 clones, around 87% of which appear only once. The receptor was isolated from a woman in her sixties or seventies with acute or convalescent COVID-19. The sample comprised peripheral blood.

As DNA, the CDR3 is TGTGCCAGCAGCCTCGTGGGGGCTAGCGGCCCTAAAAAGCAGTTCTTC. It translates to CASSLVGASGPKKQFF. The rearrangement uses TRBV7-2 and TRBJ2-1, with D maybe TRBD2 (7 bases). The CDR3 spans 16 residues. Per the germline V gene, CDR1 is SGHTA and CDR2 is FQGNSA. The V end was cut by 5 bases, the J end by 11 bases, with 25 bases between.